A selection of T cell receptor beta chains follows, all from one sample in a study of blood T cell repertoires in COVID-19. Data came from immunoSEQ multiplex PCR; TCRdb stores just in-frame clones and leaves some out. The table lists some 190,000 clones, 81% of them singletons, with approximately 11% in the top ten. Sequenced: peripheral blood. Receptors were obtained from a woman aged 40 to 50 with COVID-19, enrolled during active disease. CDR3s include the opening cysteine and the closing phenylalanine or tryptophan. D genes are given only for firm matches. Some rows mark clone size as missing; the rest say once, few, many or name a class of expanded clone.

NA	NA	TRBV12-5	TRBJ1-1	CASGGTGLVTEAFF	TGTGCTAGTGGGGGGACGGGACTTGTCACTGAAGCTTTCTTT
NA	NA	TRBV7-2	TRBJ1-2	CASSLAGGSQDGYTF	TGTGCCAGCAGCTTAGCCGGGGGGAGCCAAGATGGCTACACCTTC
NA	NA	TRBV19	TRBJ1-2	CASAGLYGYTF	TGTGCCAGCGCAGGTCTTTATGGCTACACCTTC
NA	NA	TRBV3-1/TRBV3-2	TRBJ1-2	CASSQRGRAGWYGYTF	TGTGCCAGCAGCCAACGAGGCCGGGCAGGGTGGTATGGCTACACCTTC
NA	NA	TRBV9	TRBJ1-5	CASSFSTGWNQPQHF	TGTGCCAGCAGCTTTAGCACGGGATGGAATCAGCCCCAGCATTTT
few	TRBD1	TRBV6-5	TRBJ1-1	CASSSMTGATEAFF	TGTGCCAGCAGTTCTATGACAGGGGCCACTGAAGCTTTCTTT
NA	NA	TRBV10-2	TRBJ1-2	CASSGRVNYGYTF	TGCGCCAGCAGTGGACGGGTTAACTATGGCTACACCTTC
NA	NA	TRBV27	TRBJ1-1	CASSKAFF	TGTGCCAGCAGCAAAGCTTTCTTT
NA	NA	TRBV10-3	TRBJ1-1	CAISATEGRGNTEAFF	TGTGCCATCAGTGCGACTGAAGGGAGAGGGAACACTGAAGCTTTCTTT
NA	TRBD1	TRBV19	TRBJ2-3	CASSNTNRGSSTDTQYF	TGTGCCAGTAGTAATACTAACAGGGGCTCTAGCACAGATACGCAGTATTTT
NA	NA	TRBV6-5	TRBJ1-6	CASSKTGSPLHF	TGTGCCAGCAGTAAAACAGGTTCACCCCTCCACTTT
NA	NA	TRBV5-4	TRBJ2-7	CASSPGGVYEQYF	TGTGCCAGCAGCCCCGGGGGTGTCTACGAGCAGTACTTC
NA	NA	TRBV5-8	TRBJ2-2	CASSYLGGVLTGELFF	TGTGCCAGCAGCTACTTAGGGGGGGTCCTCACCGGGGAGCTGTTTTTT
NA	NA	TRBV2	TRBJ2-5	CASSETGLPSETQYF	TGTGCCAGCAGTGAGACGGGACTTCCTAGTGAGACCCAGTACTTC
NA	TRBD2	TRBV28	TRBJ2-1	CASSSRISGRSEQFF	TGTGCCAGCAGTTCTCGAATCAGCGGGAGGAGTGAGCAGTTCTTC
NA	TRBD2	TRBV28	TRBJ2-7	CASSPSGPSSYEQYF	TGTGCCAGCAGTCCTAGCGGGCCTAGCTCCTACGAGCAGTACTTC
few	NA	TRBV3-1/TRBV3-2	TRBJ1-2	CASSQGPGYGYTF	TGTGCCAGCAGCCAAGGCCCGGGGTATGGCTACACCTTC
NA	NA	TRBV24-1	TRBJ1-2	CATSDLSRDYGYTF	TGTGCCACCAGTGATTTATCCAGGGATTATGGCTACACCTTC
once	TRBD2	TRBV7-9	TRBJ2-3	CASSPILQTSGGSDTQYF	TGTGCCAGCAGCCCGATTCTACAGACTAGCGGGGGGTCAGATACGCAGTATTTT
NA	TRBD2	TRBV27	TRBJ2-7	CASSLSPSGYYEQYF	TGTGCCAGCAGTTTGAGTCCTAGCGGGTACTACGAGCAGTACTTC
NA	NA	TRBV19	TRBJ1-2	CASSMSPVNYGYTF	TGTGCCAGTAGTATGTCGCCGGTGAACTATGGCTACACCTTC
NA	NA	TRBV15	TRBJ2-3	CATSRDFGGTQYF	TGTGCCACCAGCAGAGATTTCGGAGGTACGCAGTATTTT
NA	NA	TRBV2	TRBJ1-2	CASSPVRNYGYTF	TGTGCCAGCAGTCCGGTCCGGAACTATGGCTACACCTTC
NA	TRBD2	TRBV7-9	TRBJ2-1	CASSNLAGTNEQFF	TGTGCCAGCAGCAACTTAGCGGGAACCAATGAGCAGTTCTTC
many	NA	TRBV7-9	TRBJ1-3	CASSPDTGISGNTIYF	TGTGCCAGCAGCCCCGATACAGGGATCTCTGGAAACACCATATATTTT
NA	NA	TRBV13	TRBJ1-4	CASSRRGGEKLFF	TGTGCCAGCAGCCGGAGGGGGGGTGAAAAACTGTTTTTT
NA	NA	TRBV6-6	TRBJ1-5	CASNAGGQPQHF	TGTGCCAGCAATGCAGGAGGTCAGCCCCAGCATTTT
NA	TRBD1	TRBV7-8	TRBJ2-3	CASSFWDRGTDTQYF	TGTGCCAGCAGCTTCTGGGACAGGGGAACAGATACGCAGTATTTT
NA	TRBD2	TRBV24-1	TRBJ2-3	CATSGSGGRGDTQYF	TGTGCCACCAGTGGGTCGGGAGGCCGCGGGGATACGCAGTATTTT
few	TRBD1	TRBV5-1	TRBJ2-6	CASSTERGPTGANVLTF	TGCGCCAGCAGCACGGAAAGGGGGCCTACTGGGGCCAACGTCCTGACTTTC
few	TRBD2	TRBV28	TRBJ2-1	CASSRAGVPYNEQFF	TGTGCCAGCAGTAGAGCGGGAGTCCCCTACAATGAGCAGTTCTTC
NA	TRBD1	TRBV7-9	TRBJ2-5	CASTAQGAWETQYF	TGTGCCAGCACTGCCCAGGGGGCGTGGGAGACCCAGTACTTC
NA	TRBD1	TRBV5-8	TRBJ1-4	CASSLQGRTNEKLFF	TGTGCCAGCAGCTTACAGGGGAGGACTAATGAAAAACTGTTTTTT
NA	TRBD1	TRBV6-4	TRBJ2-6	CASGQDFSGANVLTF	TGTGCCAGCGGACAGGACTTCTCTGGGGCCAACGTCCTGACTTTC
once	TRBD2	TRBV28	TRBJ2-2	CASSLEGLAANTGELFF	TGTGCCAGCAGTTTAGAAGGACTAGCAGCGAACACCGGGGAGCTGTTTTTT
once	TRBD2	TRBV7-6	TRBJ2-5	CASSSPTSGGAQETQYF	TGTGCCAGCAGCTCGCCGACTAGCGGGGGGGCCCAAGAGACCCAGTACTTC
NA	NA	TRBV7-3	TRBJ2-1	CASSPSVSSYNEQFF	TGTGCCAGCAGCCCTAGCGTAAGCTCCTACAATGAGCAGTTCTTC
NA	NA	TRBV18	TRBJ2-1	CASSPWAGNDNEQFF	TGTGCCAGCTCACCATGGGCAGGGAATGACAATGAGCAGTTCTTC
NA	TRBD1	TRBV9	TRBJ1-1	CASSGQGQTEAFF	TGTGCCAGCAGCGGACAGGGGCAAACTGAAGCTTTCTTT
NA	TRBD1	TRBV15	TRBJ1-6	CATGTANSPLHF	TGTGCGACCGGGACAGCAAATTCACCCCTCCACTTT
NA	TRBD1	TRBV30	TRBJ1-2	CAWGKQGARYGYTF	TGTGCCTGGGGCAAGCAGGGGGCCCGCTATGGCTACACCTTC
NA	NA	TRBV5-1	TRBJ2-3	CASSLSPGPEVGTQYF	TGCGCCAGCAGCTTATCCCCAGGCCCGGAGGTGGGTACGCAGTATTTT
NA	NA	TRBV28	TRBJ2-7	CASSLVGDYEQYF	TGTGCCAGCAGTTTGGTCGGGGACTACGAGCAGTACTTC
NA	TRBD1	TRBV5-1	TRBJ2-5	CASSPGWTGKETQYF	TGCGCCAGCAGCCCTGGTTGGACAGGGAAAGAGACCCAGTACTTC
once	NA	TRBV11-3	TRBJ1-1	CASSLDSVAEAFF	TGTGCCAGCAGCTTAGATTCGGTGGCTGAAGCTTTCTTT
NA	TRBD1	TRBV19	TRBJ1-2	CASSTEGASGHTF	TGTGCCAGTAGTACTGAGGGGGCAAGCGGCCACACCTTC
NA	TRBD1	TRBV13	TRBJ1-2	CASSGKVGQLYYGYTF	TGTGCCAGCAGCGGAAAAGTGGGACAGCTCTACTATGGCTACACCTTC
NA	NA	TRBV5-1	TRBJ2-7	CASSLWTSYEQYF	TGCGCCAGCAGCTTGTGGACATCATACGAGCAGTACTTC
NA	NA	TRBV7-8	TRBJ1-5	CASSLASGRNQPQHF	TGTGCCAGCAGCTTAGCCAGTGGTCGCAATCAGCCCCAGCATTTT
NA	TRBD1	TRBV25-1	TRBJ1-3	CASSQTGAGNTIYF	TGTGCCAGCAGCCAGACAGGGGCTGGAAACACCATATATTTT
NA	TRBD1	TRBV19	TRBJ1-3	CASSVTGGSGNTIYF	TGTGCCAGTAGCGTGACAGGGGGCTCTGGAAACACCATATATTTT
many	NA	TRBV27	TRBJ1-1	CASSSVMNTEAFF	TGTGCCAGCAGTTCGGTGATGAACACTGAAGCTTTCTTT
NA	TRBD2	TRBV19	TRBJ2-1	CASSIGRGLAVYNEQFF	TGTGCCAGTAGTATAGGTAGGGGACTAGCGGTCTACAATGAGCAGTTCTTC
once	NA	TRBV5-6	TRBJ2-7	CASSRTELSYEQYF	TGTGCCAGCAGCCGTACTGAACTCTCCTACGAGCAGTACTTC